This TCR beta chain stems from a study of naive and memory T cell subsets. This clonotype has ten or more counts. Ligated cDNA underwent four rounds of PCR with nested alpha and beta constant region primers and SP2. TCRdb recomputed calls from the UMI-ligation and nested PCR reads with MiXCR, one row per CDR3 protein. The sample contains around 13,000 distinct CDR3 sequences, about 5% of which appear only once. Treatment here: skin biopsy from PPD injection site in Mantoux-positive individual. The library had UMIs added by 3' ligation of an oligonucleotide to TCR cDNA. Cells were not sorted; total RNA input targeted roughly 1 to 1000 ng. Germline lookup yields CDR1 MGHRA and CDR2 YSYEKL. V was shortened by 0 bases and J by 0 bases, with 9 bases between the two germline ends. The CDR3 consists of 17 residues.

Material: skin, obtained from a tuberculin skin test site. The V and J genes are TRBV4-1 and TRBJ2-6; D unresolved. The source is an adult in good health. The CDR3 nucleotides read TGCGCCAGCAGCCAAGATCAGGTTTCCTCTGGGGCCAACGTCCTGACTTTC. It encodes CASSQDQVSSGANVLTF.